Only a few counts were recorded for the clone carrying this T cell receptor beta chain. The data are from a study of OX40 agonist ivuxolimab in advanced cancers. About the study: Cancers in dose escalation were hepatocellular, melanoma, renal cell and head and neck.

Samples of blood were obtained at baseline, on cycle 4 day 1, and on cycle 7 day 1. The method was immunoSEQ multiplex PCR; TCRdb's version includes in-frame clones alone and lacks a portion of them. The sample includes 50,000 or so clones, 84% of them seen just once. CDR1 and CDR2 (germline): SGHTA, FQGNSA. This CDR3 spans 16 amino acids. The V and J ends lost 0 bases and 4 bases respectively, with 13 bases between them. The starting material was CD4+ or CD8+ T cells sorted from blood, obtained in a trial of the OX40 agonist ivuxolimab. V and J are TRBV7-2 and TRBJ1-5, with D possibly TRBD1 on 5 matching bases. This TCR derives from an adult with an advanced solid tumor such as melanoma, head and neck, liver or kidney cancer. The CDR3 DNA is TGTGCCAGCAGCTTAGCGGGCAGGGAGGGGAATCAGCCCCAGCATTTT. Translating gives CASSLAGREGNQPQHF.